A single sample gave rise to the 19 T cell receptor beta chains below, sequenced in a study of neurological immune-mediated disorders. MiXCR was run by TCRdb on the 5' RACE reads, yielding one entry per CDR3 protein. Of approximately 27,000 distinct CDR3 sequences in the sample, around a quarter are singletons; the top ten hold around 27%. Sequenced material: CD4+ T cells from blood. The receptors here all came from a middle-aged man with HTLV-1-associated myelopathy (HAM/TSP).

This sequence joins TRBV11-3 and TRBJ2-3, with D possibly being TRBD2 (5 bases). This CDR3 contains 14 residues. CDR1 is SGHNT, CDR2 YENEEA, per germline. Trimming removed 5 bases from V and 2 bases from J, with 11 bases in between. The CDR3 loop reads CASSDRTFTDTQYF. CDR3 DNA: TGTGCCAGCAGCGACCGGACTTTCACAGATACGCAGTATTTT. Together with reference TRBV11-3 and TRBJ2-3, the CDR3 gives the full variable domain: EAGVVQSPRYKIIEKKQPVAFWCNPISGHNTLYWYLQNLGQGPELLIRYENEEAVDDSQLPKDRFSAERLKGVDSTLKIQPAELGDSAVYLCASSDRTFTDTQYFGPGTRLTVL.

This clonotype was detected ten times or more. The chain couples TRBV20-1 to TRBJ2-1; TRBD2 agrees at 14 bases. V lost 5 bases, J lost 4 bases, and 4 bases stayed unmatched. The CDR3 sequence is 15 residues long. Germline-derived CDR1 and CDR2 are DFQATT and SNEGSKA (reference sequence). As DNA, the CDR3 is TGCAGTGCTCCCCGACTAGCGGGGGGGTACAATGAGCAGTTCTTC. Amino acid sequence: CSAPRLAGGYNEQFF.

This sequence joins TRBV20-1 and TRBJ2-7; TRBD2 agrees at 10 bases. Germline CDR1 and CDR2: DFQATT and SNEGSKA (reference sequence). The CDR3 sequence is 16 residues long. Trimming at V came to 6 bases and at J to 5 bases, leaving 16 bases not matched to a gene. The CDR3 spells CSARDWASGSRDEQYF. The DNA for the CDR3 is TGCAGTGCCCGGGATTGGGCTAGCGGGAGCAGGGACGAGCAGTACTTC.

As regards this clonotype: The DNA is left out, because the CDR3 cannot be placed on it with certainty; the CDR3 is given as TCRdb lists it. The chain joins TRBV5-1 to TRBJ1-6. CDR1 and CDR2 from the germline V gene are SGHRS and YFSETQ. The CDR3 contains 21 residues when both ends are counted. The chain's CDR3 is CASSFYICSASPGTATSPLHF.

The sample holds many counts of this clonotype. The chain joins TRBV12-3 or TRBV12-4 to TRBJ1-5; D unresolved. The CDR3 has 14 residues. V was pared by 2 bases and J by 0 bases, with 5 bases between. The CDR3 DNA follows: TGTGCCAGCAGTTTAATGGGTAGCAATCAGCCCCAGCATTTT. It specifies CASSLMGSNQPQHF.

This clonotype was counted ten times or more. V gene TRBV5-6 combines with J gene TRBJ1-1; D uncertain. CDR3 length: 14 amino acids. CDR1 and CDR2 from the germline V gene are SGHDT and YYEEEE. V was clipped by 0 bases and J by 8 bases, with 14 bases between them. For the CDR3, the DNA is TGTGCCAGCAGCTTGGGCTTTTTTGAGGGAGAAGCTTTCTTT. This translates into CASSLGFFEGEAFF.

This clonotype showed up many times. The chain couples TRBV11-2 to TRBJ2-2, with a weak D call TRBD1 (6 bases). CDR3 length: 11 amino acids. CDR1 and CDR2 from the germline V gene are SGHAT and FQNNGV. V was trimmed by 8 bases and J by 5 bases, leaving 6 bases between them. CDR3 sequence reads: CASQGTGELFF. Written as DNA, the CDR3 is TGTGCCAGCCAGGGGACCGGGGAGCTGTTTTTT.

This clonotype was observed many times. The V and J genes are TRBV12-3 or TRBV12-4 and TRBJ1-5; D is uncertain. CDR3 length: 15 residues. V gave up 7 bases and J gave up 0 bases, with 13 bases separating them. The CDR3 is CASTRSGNSNQPQHF. Written as DNA, the CDR3 is TGTGCCAGCACAAGGTCGGGGAATAGCAATCAGCCCCAGCATTTT.

This clonotype was recorded many times. J is TRBJ1-1 and V is TRBV5-1; possibly TRBD1 for D (5 bases). Germline CDR1 is SGHRS and CDR2 is YFSETQ. V was pared by 4 bases and J by 6 bases, with 19 bases between. CDR3 size: 15 residues. CDR3 DNA sequence: TGCGCCAGCAGCCGATTGGGCGGGGGTTCGCCTGAAGCTTTCTTT. Translation gives CASSRLGGGSPEAFF.

The sample holds many counts of this clonotype. V usage is TRBV5-6 and J usage is TRBJ2-3; D tentatively fits TRBD1 or TRBD2 (5 bases each). Germline values: CDR1 SGHDT, CDR2 YYEEEE. Trimming pared 5 bases from V and 2 bases from J, leaving 9 bases between. There are 13 residues in the CDR3. CDR3 region: CASRFGTTDTQYF. CDR3 sequence (DNA): TGTGCCAGCAGATTTGGGACCACAGATACGCAGTATTTT.

This clonotype was detected ten times or more. The chain links TRBV27 to TRBJ1-2, with D unresolved. The CDR3 sequence is 14 residues long. The V gene's germline CDR1 is MNHEY and CDR2 SMNVEV (reference sequence). Trimming removed 4 bases at V and 4 bases at J, with 13 bases between. The CDR3 DNA is TGTGCCAGCAGTTCCGCGGGTTTCGGCTATGGCTACACCTTC. It is translated as CASSSAGFGYGYTF.

The rearrangement links TRBV20-1 to TRBJ1-4; D gene ambiguous. The V gene lost 3 bases and the J gene lost 8 bases, with 16 bases spanning the gap. From germline, CDR1 is DFQATT and CDR2 SNEGSKA (reference sequence). This CDR3 comprises 14 residues. DNA for the CDR3: TGCAGTGCTAGGGACGCCCGAATTTACGAAAAACTGTTTTTT. It is translated as CSARDARIYEKLFF.

The J gene is TRBJ2-7, the V gene TRBV3-1, with 13 bases fitting TRBD2. The CDR3 extends over 18 amino acids. Germline CDR1 and CDR2: LGHDT and YNNKEL (reference sequence). The trim removed 1 base at V and 2 bases at J, leaving 8 bases unmatched. The CDR3 here is CASSQVIGTSGAPYEQYF. The DNA of the CDR3 is TGTGCCAGCAGCCAAGTTATAGGGACTAGCGGGGCCCCCTACGAGCAGTACTTC.

In its sample, this clonotype was seen many times. In DNA, the CDR3 is TGTGCCAGCAGCTCCCTAGCGGGAGAGGGTACGCAGTATTTT. This codes for CASSSLAGEGTQYF. The chain uses TRBV7-2 and TRBJ2-3, with TRBD2 matching 10 bases. Germline V gives CDR1 SGHTA, CDR2 FQGNSA. This CDR3 comprises 14 residues. The ends lost 4 bases at V and 8 bases at J; junction bases unmatched: 6.

This sequence joins TRBV3-1 and TRBJ1-4, with D maybe TRBD1 (5 bases). Germline CDR1 is LGHDT and CDR2 is YNNKEL (reference sequence). V gave up 4 bases and J gave up 8 bases, with 14 bases separating them. There are 14 residues in the CDR3. The CDR3 here is CASSRDGAREKLFF. The CDR3, as DNA: TGTGCCAGCAGCCGTGACGGGGCGAGAGAAAAACTGTTTTTT.

This clonotype was observed at least ten times. The chain uses TRBV27 and TRBJ1-1; no definite D call. Looked up from germline, CDR1 is MNHEY and CDR2 is SMNVEV (reference sequence). This CDR3 contains 14 residues. Trimming pared 0 bases from V and 4 bases from J, leaving 9 bases between. In nucleotides, the CDR3 is TGTGCCAGCAGTTTATCAAGAGGCGGCACTGAAGCTTTCTTT. This codes for CASSLSRGGTEAFF.

The chain combines TRBV6-6 with TRBJ1-4; D gene unclear. V shed 5 bases and J shed 5 bases, with 18 bases lying between them. Germline V gene lookup returns CDR1 MNHNY and CDR2 SVGAGI (reference sequence). The CDR3 is 16 amino acids. The CDR3 region is CASSTGNWGVNEKLFF. As DNA, the CDR3 is TGTGCCAGCAGTACGGGTAATTGGGGAGTGAATGAAAAACTGTTTTTT.

This clonotype was recorded at least ten times. The CDR3 loop is CASSPQGEGLSPLHF. The CDR3 coding sequence is TGTGCCAGCTCACCACAGGGTGAGGGTCTTTCACCCCTCCACTTT. The V and J genes are TRBV18 and TRBJ1-6, with no clear D. The CDR3 is made up of 15 amino acids. V was trimmed by 1 base and J by 9 bases, leaving 13 bases between them. Germline loops: CDR1 KGHSH, CDR2 LQKENI.

This clonotype was detected ten times or more. The chain is built from TRBV5-6 and TRBJ2-5, with a tentative D call TRBD2 (7 bases). Germline CDR1 reads SGHDT; CDR2 reads YYEEEE. V was cut by 2 bases and J by 4 bases, with 12 bases left in between. The CDR3 totals 14 residues. In DNA, the CDR3 is TGTGCCAGCAGCTTTGGGGGGGCCGGAGAGACCCAGTACTTC. It codes for CASSFGGAGETQYF.